These 16 T cell receptor beta chains originate from one sample sequenced in a study of cytomegalovirus exposure and HLA in healthy donors. The study ran its PCR with 60 Vbeta and 13 Jbeta primers. Only in-frame clones appear in the TCRdb table, and some are missing; sequencing was by immunoSEQ multiplex PCR. The listing contains 95,000 to 150,000 clones. The sample comprised PBMCs. The receptor source for this set is a young man in good health and CMV-seronegative.

The V call is TRBV19, the J call TRBJ1-1; no clear D gene. Germline CDR1 reads LNHDA; CDR2 reads SQIVND (reference sequence). The CDR3 runs 14 residues. The V end was cut by 2 bases, the J end by 4 bases, with 11 bases between. The CDR3 protein is CASSIRAGTTEAFF. In DNA form, the CDR3 reads TGTGCCAGTAGTATACGGGCGGGAACCACTGAAGCTTTCTTT.

V usage is TRBV7-2 and J usage is TRBJ2-5; no clear D gene. The CDR3 totals 13 residues. V lost 5 bases to trimming and J lost 2 bases, with 9 bases between them. The germline CDR1 and CDR2 sequences are SGHTA and FQGNSA. The CDR3 nucleotides are TGTGCCAGCAGCCAACGGGTACAAGAGACCCAGTACTTC. Translation: CASSQRVQETQYF.

V and J are TRBV2 and TRBJ2-2, with a tentative D call TRBD1 (5 bases). The germline V gene has CDR1 SNHLY and CDR2 FYNNEI. The CDR3 loop spans 15 amino acids. Trimming removed 7 bases at V and 0 bases at J, with 12 bases between. The chain's CDR3 is CASKRGIANTGELFF. The CDR3, as DNA: TGTGCCAGCAAAAGGGGTATCGCGAACACCGGGGAGCTGTTTTTT.

CDR3 coding DNA: TGTGCCATCAGTGAGGACAACCCCTACGAGCAGTACTTC. This translates into CAISEDNPYEQYF. The rearrangement joins TRBV10-3 to TRBJ2-5; D gene unclear. Matching the DNA end better, TRBJ2-7 makes the J call doubtful. In germline, CDR1 is ENHRY, CDR2 SYGVKD. This CDR3 is built from 13 residues.

The chain joins TRBV13 to TRBJ1-1; 8 bases match TRBD1. Per the germline V gene, CDR1 is PRHDT and CDR2 is FYEKMQ (reference sequence). Trimming cost V 2 bases and J 1 base; bases outside gene matches: 0. The CDR3 length is 14 residues. The CDR3 region is CASSLQGANTEAFF. The CDR3 DNA reads as TGTGCCAGCAGCTTACAGGGGGCGAACACTGAAGCTTTCTTT.

The rearrangement links TRBV7-9 to TRBJ2-7, with a tentative D call TRBD2 (5 bases). The germline V gene has CDR1 SEHNR and CDR2 FQNEAQ (reference sequence). Trimming pared 1 base from V and 5 bases from J, leaving 12 bases between. The CDR3 runs to 14 residues. The CDR3 bases are TGTGCCAGCAGCTTAGGAGGGTTCGGGGACGAGCAGTACTTC. Translating it yields CASSLGGFGDEQYF. Using reference TRBV7-9 and TRBJ2-7 for the parts outside the CDR3, the full variable domain is DTGVSQNPRHKITKRGQNVTFRCDPISEHNRLYWYRQTLGQGPEFLTYFQNEAQLEKSRLLSDRFSAERPKGSFSTLEIQRTEQGDSAMYLCASSLGGFGDEQYFGPGTRLTVT.

The chain employs TRBV5-4 and TRBJ1-6, with 7 bases lining up with TRBD1. The V gene end was trimmed by 4 bases and the J gene end by 7 bases; junction bases not matched to a gene: 5. This CDR3 spans 14 amino acids. Germline values: CDR1 SGHNT, CDR2 YYREEE (reference sequence). The CDR3 spells CASSPGTANSPLHF. The CDR3 DNA sequence: TGTGCCAGCAGCCCCGGGACAGCAAATTCACCCCTCCACTTT.

In regard to this clone: At one end, the junction sequence differs from germline, possibly due to a read error. The V call is TRBV5-4, the J call TRBJ1-1; no clear D. CDR1 and CDR2 (germline): SGHNT, YYREEE (reference sequence). The CDR3 is 13 amino acids. The CDR3 here is CATSYPGRTEAFF. The CDR3 nucleotides are TGTGCCACCAGCTACCCCGGGAGAACTGAAGCTTTCTTT.

The chain couples TRBV5-1 to TRBJ2-7; 8 positions agree with TRBD2. The CDR3 is 15 residues long. J lost 0 bases, V lost 5 bases, and 7 bases had no gene match. Germline loops: CDR1 SGHRS, CDR2 YFSETQ. CDR3 coding DNA: TGCGCCAGCAGAGACACTAGCGGCTACTCCTACGAGCAGTACTTC. Translating gives CASRDTSGYSYEQYF.

This rearrangement joins TRBV9 to TRBJ2-2; 8 positions agree with TRBD1. CDR1 SGDLS and CDR2 YYNGEE come from the germline V gene. The CDR3 has 15 residues. V was clipped by 4 bases and J by 1 base; unmatched bases: 3. As DNA, the CDR3 is TGTGCCAGCAGCAGGACAGGGATGAACACCGGGGAGCTGTTTTTT. Translation gives CASSRTGMNTGELFF. The whole variable domain, remainder taken from reference TRBV9 and TRBJ2-2, is DSGVTQTPKHLITATGQRVTLRCSPRSGDLSVYWYQQSLDQGLQFLIQYYNGEERAKGNILERFSAQQFPDLHSELNLSSLELGDSALYFCASSRTGMNTGELFFGEGSRLTVL.

The chain links TRBV28 to TRBJ1-3, with 7 bases that match TRBD1. CDR1 and CDR2 (germline): MDHEN, SYDVKM. The J segment lost 4 bases and the V segment lost 4 bases, leaving 13 bases of the junction unmatched. This CDR3 has 17 amino acids. The DNA for the CDR3 is TGTGCCAGCAGTTCCTCAAGGACAGGCGGCCTCGGAAACACCATATATTTT. Amino acid sequence: CASSSSRTGGLGNTIYF.

V gene TRBV6-5 combines with J gene TRBJ2-6; TRBD1 matches 7 bases. CDR1 is MNHEY and CDR2 is SVGAGI in the germline V gene. The junction had 4 bases not matched to a gene; V was cut back by 6 bases and J by 2 bases. The CDR3 consists of 15 residues. CDR3 loop: CASSADRAGANVLTF. The DNA of the CDR3 is TGTGCCAGCAGCGCCGACAGGGCTGGGGCCAACGTCCTGACTTTC.

The chain combines TRBV13 with TRBJ2-3; perhaps TRBD2 as D (6 bases). Trimming stripped 3 bases from V and 0 bases from J, with 19 bases between. The CDR3 runs 18 residues. The germline V gene has CDR1 PRHDT and CDR2 FYEKMQ (reference sequence). Written as DNA, the CDR3 is TGTGCCAGCAGCTTCGGCCGGGACTTTACAACTAGCACAGATACGCAGTATTTT. Residues: CASSFGRDFTTSTDTQYF.

This rearrangement joins TRBV27 to TRBJ1-4; TRBD1 matches 9 bases. The CDR3 consists of 14 residues. Germline V gene sequence: CDR1 MNHEY, CDR2 SMNVEV (reference sequence). J gave up 4 bases and V 5 bases, and 2 bases lay outside the gene matches. In nucleotides, the CDR3 is TGTGCCAGCAGTCGGACAGGGGTTAATGAAAAACTGTTTTTT. It is translated as CASSRTGVNEKLFF.

This rearrangement joins TRBV19 to TRBJ1-5, with TRBD1 identical over 7 bases. V shed 4 bases, J shed 7 bases, and the junction held 4 bases outside the gene matches. The CDR3 contains 13 residues. Germline V gene data show CDR1 as LNHDA and CDR2 as SQIVND (reference sequence). The CDR3 sequence is CASSSNRGQPQHF. The CDR3 nucleotides are TGTGCCAGTAGTAGCAACAGGGGACAGCCCCAGCATTTT.

J is TRBJ1-4 and V is TRBV6-1; a weak D match, TRBD1 (6 bases). V shed 6 bases and J shed 3 bases, with 14 bases lying between them. CDR1 and CDR2 (germline): MNHNS, SASEGT. This CDR3 comprises 15 residues. The CDR3 coding sequence is TGTGCCAGCAGGCCACAGGGAGCGGCTAATGAAAAACTGTTTTTT. Translating it yields CASRPQGAANEKLFF.